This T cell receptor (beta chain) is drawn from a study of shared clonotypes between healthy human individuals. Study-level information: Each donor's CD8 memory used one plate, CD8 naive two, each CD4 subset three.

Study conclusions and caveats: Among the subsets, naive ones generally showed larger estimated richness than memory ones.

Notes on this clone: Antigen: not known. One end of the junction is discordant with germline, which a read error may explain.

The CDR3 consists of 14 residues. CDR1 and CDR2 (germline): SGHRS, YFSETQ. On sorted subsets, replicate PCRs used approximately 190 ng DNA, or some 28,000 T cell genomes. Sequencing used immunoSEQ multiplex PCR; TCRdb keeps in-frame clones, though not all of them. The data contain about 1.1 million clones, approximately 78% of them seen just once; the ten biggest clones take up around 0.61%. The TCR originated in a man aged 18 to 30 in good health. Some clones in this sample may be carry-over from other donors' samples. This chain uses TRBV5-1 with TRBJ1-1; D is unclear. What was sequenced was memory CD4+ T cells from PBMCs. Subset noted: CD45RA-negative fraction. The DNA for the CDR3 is TGCGCCAGCAGCGACGTCGGGAACCCGACTTTGTGCCTCTTT. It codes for CASSDVGNPTLCLF.